This record concerns one TCR beta chain sequence. Its antigen is not known. At the DNA level, this CDR3 is encoded by other sequences in the same sample as well. Measured with immunoSEQ multiplex PCR; TCRdb has only the in-frame clones, and not every one. The sample has more than 6,500 clones, approximately 64% seen once. This specimen comes from a study of coeliac disease. Overall study findings and caveats: Active celiac intraepithelial and lamina propria samples had lower TRB and TRG clonality than control samples.

Trimming removed 5 bases from V and 3 bases from J, with 17 bases in between. The CDR3 loop spans 16 amino acids. Germline lookup yields CDR1 MDHEN and CDR2 SYDVKM. The sequence derives from a woman in her late teens or twenties with active celiac disease. Sequencing used lamina propria lymphocytes from the gut. V is TRBV28 and J is TRBJ2-1; D is perhaps TRBD2 (6 bases). The CDR3 DNA follows: TGTGCCAGCAGTCTATCGGTTAGCGGATACTACAATGAGCAGTTCTTC. Protein sequence: CASSLSVSGYYNEQFF.